The T cell receptor (beta chain) under discussion was sequenced for a study of T cells in localized non-small cell lung cancer (dated by TCRdb to the early 2020s). At the level of the whole study: The study examined T cell repertoires in a few hundred patients with early-stage NSCLC and compared tumors with uninvolved tumor-adjacent lungs. A mean age of roughly 64 years was recorded for the NSCLC patients, of whom 120 to 150 were male and over 100 were female. The cohort comprised 236 treatment-naïve NSCLC patients with resected, localized lung tumors. Results the study describes overall, beyond this receptor: Uninvolved tumor-adjacent lung showed the highest T cell clonality, higher than tumor, which suggests more focused antigenic responses in the adjacent lung. Because of the exploratory design, TCR variables were selected using unadjusted p-values without false-discovery rate correction. Because multi-region sequencing of the tumors was not done, intratumor heterogeneity could not be ruled out. A median of 57 of the top 100 tumor clones were detected in paired uninvolved adjacent lung, and around 30 of these tumor clones were also found among the top 100 clones of the paired uninvolved adjacent lung. Higher blood T cell density associated with longer overall survival, while higher adjacent-lung clonality associated with shorter survival.

The immunoSEQ Assay was used to sequence TCR beta CDR3 regions from DNA. As for the original processing: T cell density was computed as TCR beta template counts normalized to usable DNA estimated by amplifying housekeeping genes. Richness was estimated with the preseqR package, extrapolating to 400,000 templates for PBMC samples and 120,000 templates for tissue samples. Clonality was defined by subtracting Pielou's evenness from one. Tissue-enriched TCRs were identified by differential abundance testing using productive amino-acid clonotypes, minimum total count 5 and alpha 0.1. The Jaccard Index and the Morisita Overlap Index were used to measure repertoire overlap between compartments. TCR beta CDR3s were clustered by GLIPH together with public tetramer-defined viral CDR3s, and at least three viral sequences plus V-gene enrichment were required for viral motifs. TCRdb mirrors the immuneACCESS table, restricted to in-frame sequences. Some clones are absent from its copies; in checked studies, under half trace to an unresolved V gene, and the reason for the others is unknown. That table is the source of V, J and clone size, and D and trimming were worked out from the DNA. This sample lists 35,000 to 40,000 clones; 88% were detected once. Of the sample, around 2.9% falls within the top ten clones.

At diagnosis, peripheral blood, uninvolved tumor-adjacent lung and tumor were collected and stored as a combination of fresh-frozen and FFPE material. Blood samples were analyzed as peripheral blood mononuclear cells for TCR repertoire profiling. About this clone: Its antigen is currently not known. Qualities for individual bases were not recorded, and no much larger clone is one base off.

The receptor's source is a woman aged 35-70 years with stage I lung adenocarcinoma. Material: peripheral blood, obtained before any cancer treatment.

The DNA is TGCGCCAGCAGCCAATCAATTCTCGTGGATGGCTACACCTTC. Translated, this gives CASSQSILVDGYTF. The chain is made from TRBV4-1 and TRBJ1-2, with no reliable assignment of the D segment. The CDR1 and CDR2 encoded by the germline V gene are MGHRA and YSYEKL. A distance of 13 bases separates the germline ends of V and J, which lose 2 bases and 6 bases respectively. Measured from the cysteine to the phenylalanine, the CDR3 is 14 residues long. Only the CDR3 DNA is retained, 42 bases long and in frame from the first base.